This TCR beta chain was identified during a study of T cells after yellow fever vaccination. Across the whole study: The fractions with low cell numbers were processed using SMART-Seq v4 Ultra Low Input.

The V end was cut by 5 bases, the J end by 1 base, with 6 bases between. Germline loops: CDR1 DFQATT, CDR2 SNEGSKA (reference sequence). The CDR3 is 12 residues long. Universal primer sites and UMIs were introduced during 5'RACE template-switching synthesis of TCR cDNA. A single record per CDR3 protein comes from TCRdb applying MiXCR to the 5' RACE reads. The sample has 300,000 to 350,000 distinct CDR3 sequences, 3.5% to 4.5% seen once. Points from the study as a whole: Researchers cautioned that FACS-sorted repertoires could harbor abundant clonotypes contaminating from the bulk population.

A note on this clonotype: As yet, its antigen is unknown.

The receptor was derived from a man aged 18 to 29 who received the YFV17D yellow fever vaccine. The genes are TRBV20-1 and TRBJ1-3; D possibly corresponds to TRBD1 (5 bases). The sample here was PBMCs, taken 15 days after the yellow fever booster vaccination. CDR3 sequence: CSAQGSGNTIYF. CDR3 DNA sequence: TGCAGTGCTCAGGGTTCTGGAAACACCATATATTTT.